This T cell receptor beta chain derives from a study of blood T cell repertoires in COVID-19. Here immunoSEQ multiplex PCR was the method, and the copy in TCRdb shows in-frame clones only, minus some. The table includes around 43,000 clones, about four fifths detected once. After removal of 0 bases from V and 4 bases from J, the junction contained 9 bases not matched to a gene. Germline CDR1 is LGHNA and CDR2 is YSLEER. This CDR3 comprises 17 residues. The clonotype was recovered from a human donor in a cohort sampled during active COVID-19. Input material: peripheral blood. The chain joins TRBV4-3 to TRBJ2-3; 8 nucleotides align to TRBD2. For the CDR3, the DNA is TGCGCCAGCAGCCAAGATCGGGATAGCGGGATCGCAGATACGCAGTATTTT. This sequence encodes CASSQDRDSGIADTQYF.